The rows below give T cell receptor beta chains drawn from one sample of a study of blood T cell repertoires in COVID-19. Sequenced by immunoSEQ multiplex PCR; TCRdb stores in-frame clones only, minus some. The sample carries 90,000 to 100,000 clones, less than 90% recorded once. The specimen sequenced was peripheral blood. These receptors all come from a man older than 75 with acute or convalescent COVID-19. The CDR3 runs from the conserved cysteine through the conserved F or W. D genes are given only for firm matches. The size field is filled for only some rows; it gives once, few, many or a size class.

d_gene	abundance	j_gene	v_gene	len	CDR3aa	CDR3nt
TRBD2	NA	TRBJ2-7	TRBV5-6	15	CASSLGLASSYEQYF	TGTGCCAGCAGCTTGGGACTAGCGAGTTCCTACGAGCAGTACTTC
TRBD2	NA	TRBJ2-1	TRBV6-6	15	CASSILAGGLGEQFF	TGTGCCAGCAGCATCCTAGCGGGAGGGCTGGGGGAGCAGTTCTTC
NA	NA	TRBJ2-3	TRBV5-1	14	CASSLVGRGDTQYF	TGCGCCAGCAGCTTGGTTGGCAGGGGTGATACGCAGTATTTT
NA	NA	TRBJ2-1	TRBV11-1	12	CASRHGGNEQFF	TGTGCCAGCAGACATGGGGGGAATGAGCAGTTCTTC
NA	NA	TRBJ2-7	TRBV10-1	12	CASADRHYEQYF	TGCGCCAGTGCAGACAGGCACTACGAGCAGTACTTC
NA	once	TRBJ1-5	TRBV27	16	CASEGQLGQLNQPQHF	TGTGCCAGTGAGGGCCAACTAGGGCAGTTGAATCAGCCCCAGCATTTT
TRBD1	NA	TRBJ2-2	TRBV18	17	CASSPGGQGANTGELFF	TGTGCCAGCTCACCAGGTGGACAGGGGGCGAACACCGGGGAGCTGTTTTTT
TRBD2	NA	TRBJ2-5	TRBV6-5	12	CASSPGGETQYF	TGTGCCAGCTCTCCGGGGGGAGAGACCCAGTACTTC
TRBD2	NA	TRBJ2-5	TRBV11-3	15	CASSQGLAGVETQYF	TGTGCCAGCAGCCAGGGACTAGCGGGAGTAGAGACCCAGTACTTC
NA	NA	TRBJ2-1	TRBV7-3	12	CASSSPGSEQFF	TGTGCCAGCAGCTCCCCCGGGAGTGAGCAGTTCTTC
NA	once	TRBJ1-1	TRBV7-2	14	CASSLALGNTEAFF	TGTGCCAGCAGCTTAGCTCTAGGGAACACTGAAGCTTTCTTT
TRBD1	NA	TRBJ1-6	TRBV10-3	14	CAISNRGSNSPLHF	TGTGCCATCAGCAACAGGGGCAGTAATTCACCCCTCCACTTT
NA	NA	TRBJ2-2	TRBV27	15	CASRYGSANTGELFF	TGTGCCAGCAGATACGGGAGCGCGAACACCGGGGAGCTGTTTTTT
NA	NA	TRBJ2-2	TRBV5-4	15	CASSLNSRNTGELFF	TGTGCCAGCAGCTTGAATAGTAGGAACACCGGGGAGCTGTTTTTT
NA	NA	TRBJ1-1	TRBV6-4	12	CASSDGQSEAFF	TGTGCCAGCAGTGACGGACAGAGTGAGGCTTTCTTT
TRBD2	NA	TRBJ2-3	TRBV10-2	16	CASSGQAGGNTDTQYF	TGCGCCAGCAGCGGGCAAGCGGGAGGGAATACAGATACGCAGTATTTT
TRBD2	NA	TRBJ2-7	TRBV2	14	CASNAGLAVYEQYF	TGTGCCAGCAATGCGGGACTAGCTGTATACGAGCAGTACTTC
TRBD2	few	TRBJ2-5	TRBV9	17	CASSVDLAGGMQETQYF	TGTGCCAGCAGCGTAGATCTAGCGGGAGGTATGCAAGAGACCCAGTACTTC
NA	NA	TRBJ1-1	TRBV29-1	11	CSVARGTEAFF	TGCAGCGTTGCCAGGGGCACTGAAGCTTTCTTT
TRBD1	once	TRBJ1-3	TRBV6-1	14	CASSQDREGNTIYF	TGTGCCAGCAGCCAGGACAGGGAAGGAAACACCATATATTTT
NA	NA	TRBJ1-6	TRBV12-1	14	CATGATRTNSPLHF	TGTGCCACCGGAGCCACAAGAACTAATTCACCCCTCCACTTT
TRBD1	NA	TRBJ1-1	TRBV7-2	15	CASSSSGQGNTEAFF	TGTGCCAGCAGCAGCTCTGGACAGGGGAACACTGAAGCTTTCTTT
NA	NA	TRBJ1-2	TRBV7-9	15	CASRITPGHGYGYTF	TGTGCCAGCAGGATTACTCCGGGACACGGCTATGGCTACACCTTC
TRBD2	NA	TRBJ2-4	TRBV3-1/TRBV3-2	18	CASSPPGGGPGAKNIQYF	TGTGCCAGCAGCCCCCCGGGAGGAGGGCCTGGAGCCAAAAACATTCAGTACTTC
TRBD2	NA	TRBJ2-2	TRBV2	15	CASSEASGSTGELFF	TGTGCCAGCAGTGAGGCTAGCGGGAGTACCGGGGAGCTGTTTTTT
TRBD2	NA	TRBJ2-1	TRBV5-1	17	CASSSGLAGFKYNEQFF	TGCGCCAGCAGCTCCGGACTAGCGGGCTTTAAGTACAATGAGCAGTTCTTC
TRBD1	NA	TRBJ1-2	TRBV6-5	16	CASSYYGQGRDYGYTF	TGTGCCAGCAGTTACTACGGACAGGGGAGAGACTATGGCTACACCTTC
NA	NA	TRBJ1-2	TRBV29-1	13	CSVVADSIYGYTF	TGCAGCGTTGTGGCGGACAGCATCTATGGCTACACCTTC
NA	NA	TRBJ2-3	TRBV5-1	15	CASSLDGDFTDTQYF	TGCGCCAGCAGCTTAGACGGAGATTTCACAGATACGCAGTATTTT
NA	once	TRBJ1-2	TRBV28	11	CASSRGYGYTF	TGTGCCAGCAGCCGGGGCTATGGCTACACCTTC
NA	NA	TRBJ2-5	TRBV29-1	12	CSVAYSQETQYF	TGCAGCGTTGCTTACAGCCAAGAGACCCAGTACTTC
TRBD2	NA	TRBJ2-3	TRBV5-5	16	CASTPVLAESTDTQYF	TGTGCCAGCACCCCGGTTCTAGCGGAGTCCACAGATACGCAGTATTTT
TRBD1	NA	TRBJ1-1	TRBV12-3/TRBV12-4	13	CASSRTGNTEAFF	TGTGCCAGCAGTCGGACAGGGAACACTGAAGCTTTCTTT
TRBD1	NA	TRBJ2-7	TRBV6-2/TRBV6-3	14	CASSLPTGVPEQYF	TGTGCCAGCAGTTTACCAACAGGGGTCCCCGAGCAGTACTTC
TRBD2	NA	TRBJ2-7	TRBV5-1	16	CASSGGLAGESYEQYF	TGCGCCAGCAGCGGGGGACTAGCGGGGGAGTCCTACGAGCAGTACTTC
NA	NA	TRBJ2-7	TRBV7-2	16	CASSLGRTSGIYEQYF	TGTGCCAGCAGCTTAGGAAGGACCAGCGGCATCTACGAGCAGTACTTC
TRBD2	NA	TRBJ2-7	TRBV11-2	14	CASRVAGASYEQYF	TGTGCCAGCCGGGTAGCGGGAGCTTCCTACGAGCAGTACTTC
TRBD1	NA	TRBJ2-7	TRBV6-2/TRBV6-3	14	CASSYGTDRSEQYF	TGTGCCAGCAGTTATGGGACAGATCGTTCCGAGCAGTACTTC
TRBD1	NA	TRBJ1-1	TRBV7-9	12	CASSLQGAEAFF	TGTGCCAGCAGCTTACAGGGGGCTGAAGCTTTCTTT
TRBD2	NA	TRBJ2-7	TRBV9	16	CASSGPGTSGSYEQYF	TGTGCCAGCAGCGGGCCCGGGACTAGCGGGAGTTACGAGCAGTACTTC
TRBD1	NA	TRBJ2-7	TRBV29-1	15	CSVFNIVDRGYEQYF	TGCAGCGTTTTTAATATAGTGGACAGGGGCTACGAGCAGTACTTC
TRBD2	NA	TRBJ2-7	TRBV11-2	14	CASSIAGGGYEQYF	TGTGCCAGCAGTATAGCGGGAGGGGGCTACGAGCAGTACTTC
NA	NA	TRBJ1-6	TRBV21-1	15	CASSPGGQRYSPLHF	TGTGCCAGCAGCCCTGGGGGACAGAGATATTCACCCCTCCACTTT
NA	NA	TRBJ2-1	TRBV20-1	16	CSASALARLRYNEQFF	TGCAGTGCTAGTGCCCTAGCCCGTCTACGATACAATGAGCAGTTCTTC
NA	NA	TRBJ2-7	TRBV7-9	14	CASSSAGEWGEQYF	TGTGCCAGCAGCTCTGCAGGGGAATGGGGCGAGCAGTACTTC
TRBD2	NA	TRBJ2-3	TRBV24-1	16	CATSDPGTSGTDTQYF	TGTGCCACCAGTGACCCCGGGACTAGCGGAACAGATACGCAGTATTTT
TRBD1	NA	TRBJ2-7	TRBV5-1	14	CASSSRTGRYEQYF	TGCGCCAGCAGCTCCAGGACAGGGAGGTACGAGCAGTACTTC
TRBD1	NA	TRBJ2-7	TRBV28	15	CASREPGQGRYEQYF	TGTGCCAGCAGAGAACCGGGACAGGGGAGGTACGAGCAGTACTTC
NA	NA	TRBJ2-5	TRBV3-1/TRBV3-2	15	CASSQDPGRGETQYF	TGTGCCAGCAGCCAAGATCCGGGGCGGGGAGAGACCCAGTACTTC
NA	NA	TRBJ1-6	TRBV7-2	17	CASSLTLGGGGHSPLHF	TGTGCCAGCAGCTTAACCCTAGGAGGGGGGGGCCATTCACCCCTCCACTTT
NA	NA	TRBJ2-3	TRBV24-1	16	CATSDLGRSDTDTQYF	TGTGCCACCAGTGATTTGGGCAGATCAGACACAGATACGCAGTATTTT
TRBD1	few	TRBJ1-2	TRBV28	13	CASRTGGGYGYTF	TGTGCCAGCAGAACAGGGGGAGGGTATGGCTACACCTTC
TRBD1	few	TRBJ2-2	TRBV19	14	CASRGQGLIGELFF	TGTGCCAGTAGGGGACAGGGATTAATCGGGGAGCTGTTTTTT
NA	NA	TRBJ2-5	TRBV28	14	CASSAGGTQETQYF	TGTGCCAGCAGTGCAGGGGGGACCCAAGAGACCCAGTACTTC
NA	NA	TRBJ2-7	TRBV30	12	CAWSPQGYEQYF	TGTGCCTGGAGCCCACAGGGCTACGAGCAGTACTTC
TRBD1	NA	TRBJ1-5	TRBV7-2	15	CASSSSGQVNQPQHF	TGTGCCAGCAGCTCCAGCGGACAGGTTAATCAGCCCCAGCATTTT
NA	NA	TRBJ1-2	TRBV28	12	CASSILPDGYTF	TGTGCCAGCAGTATACTTCCGGATGGCTACACCTTC